Listed here are 4 T cell receptor beta chains from one sample, sequenced in a study of blood T cell repertoires in COVID-19. Repertoires were generated with immunoSEQ multiplex PCR, while TCRdb's copy carries only in-frame clones and drops some. The table lists 72,000 or so clones, approximately 86% of them singletons. Material: peripheral blood. The receptors were sampled from a woman aged 60-75 years with acute or convalescent COVID-19.

This chain uses TRBV27 with TRBJ1-1; no firm D call. The V and J ends lost 5 bases and 6 bases respectively, with 16 bases between them. Germline CDR1 and CDR2: MNHEY and SMNVEV (reference sequence). The CDR3 covers 14 residues. As DNA, the CDR3 is TGTGCCAGCAGTAATCCGACACCGTCCGCTGAAGCTTTCTTT. Translation gives CASSNPTPSAEAFF.

The J gene is TRBJ2-7, the V gene TRBV12-3 or TRBV12-4; D might be TRBD1 (5 bases). Between the trimmed V and J ends, which lost 5 bases and 2 bases, there was a span of 10 bases. The CDR3 has 13 residues. CDR3 nucleotides: TGTGCCAGCAGTAACGGACACCCCTACGAGCAGTACTTC. Residues: CASSNGHPYEQYF.

The CDR3 region is CASSADSFREQYF. The CDR3 DNA reads as TGTGCCAGCAGCGCGGACAGTTTTCGGGAGCAGTACTTC. The rearrangement uses TRBV7-8 and TRBJ2-7, with D perhaps TRBD1 (6 bases). Looked up from germline, CDR1 is SGHVS and CDR2 is FQNEAQ. The CDR3 runs 13 residues. V lost 5 bases to trimming and J lost 7 bases, with 15 bases between them.

This clone was seen a few times. V gene TRBV3-1 (or the pseudogene TRBV3-2) combines with J gene TRBJ1-2; TRBD1 matches 8 bases. The CDR3 is made up of 14 amino acids. Germline V lookup: CDR1 LGHDT, CDR2 YNNKEL (reference sequence). Losses at the gene ends were 0 bases for V and 8 bases for J; bases not matched to a gene: 5. CDR3 in DNA: TGTGCCAGCAGCCAAGACCAGGGGGCGCGGGGCTACACCTTC. Translated, it gives CASSQDQGARGYTF.